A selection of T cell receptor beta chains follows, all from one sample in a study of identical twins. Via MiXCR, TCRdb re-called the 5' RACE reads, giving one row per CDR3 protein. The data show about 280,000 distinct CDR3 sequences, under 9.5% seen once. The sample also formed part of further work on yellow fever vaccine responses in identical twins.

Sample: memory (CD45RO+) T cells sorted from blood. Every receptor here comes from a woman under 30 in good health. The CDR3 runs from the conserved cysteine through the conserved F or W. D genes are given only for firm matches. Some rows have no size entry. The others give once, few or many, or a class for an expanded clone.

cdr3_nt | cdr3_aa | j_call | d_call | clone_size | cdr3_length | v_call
TGTGCCAGCAGCTCGACAGTCGATATCGGGGAGCTGTTTTTT | CASSSTVDIGELFF | TRBJ2-2 | . | few | 14 | TRBV7-2
TGTGCCAGCAGTGAAGCAGGGGCCTCCTACGAGCAGTACTTC | CASSEAGASYEQYF | TRBJ2-7 | . | . | 14 | TRBV6-1
TGTGCCAGCAGTGAAGCGCTTGGGGGCACTGAAGCTTTCTTT | CASSEALGGTEAFF | TRBJ1-1 | . | . | 14 | TRBV2
TGTGCCAGCAGCTCCTCGGGTAGCGTTGCTTTGGAGACCCAGTACTTC | CASSSSGSVALETQYF | TRBJ2-5 | . | many | 16 | TRBV27
TGCAGTGCTAGAGACCCGACTAGGAGCTCCTATAATTCACCCCTCCACTTT | CSARDPTRSSYNSPLHF | TRBJ1-6 | . | . | 17 | TRBV20-1
TGCAGTGCTAGGTCTGATTCGGGGGTCATTAACTATGGCTACACCTTC | CSARSDSGVINYGYTF | TRBJ1-2 | . | few | 16 | TRBV20-1
TGCAGTGCTAGAGGGTCAGGGGATGAAAAACTGTTTTTT | CSARGSGDEKLFF | TRBJ1-4 | . | few | 13 | TRBV20-1
TGTGCCAGCAGTCCGGACAGGTCCGGCGGCTACACCTTC | CASSPDRSGGYTF | TRBJ1-2 | TRBD1 | . | 13 | TRBV12-3/TRBV12-4
TGTGCCAGCAGTGATGGGGCCCTAGGGGGCTACACCTTC | CASSDGALGGYTF | TRBJ1-2 | . | . | 13 | TRBV25-1
TGTGCCAGCAGTTCGCCGACAGGAGTCAGCAATCAGCCCCAGCATTTT | CASSSPTGVSNQPQHF | TRBJ1-5 | . | many | 16 | TRBV12-3/TRBV12-4
TGCGCCAGCAGCTCGACAGGGGATAGCTCCTACAATGAGCAGTTCTTC | CASSSTGDSSYNEQFF | TRBJ2-1 | TRBD1 | many | 16 | TRBV5-1
TGTGCCAGCAGCCATACGGACAGACACTACGAGCAGTACTTC | CASSHTDRHYEQYF | TRBJ2-7 | . | few | 14 | TRBV7-9
TGTGCCAGCAGCTTAACCGGGACTAGCGGGGCACCCTACGAGCAGTACTTC | CASSLTGTSGAPYEQYF | TRBJ2-7 | TRBD2 | few | 17 | TRBV11-2
TGTGCCAGCAGGAGACAGGCCTACACAGATACGCAGTATTTT | CASRRQAYTDTQYF | TRBJ2-3 | . | . | 14 | TRBV6-1
TGCGCCAGCAGCCGACCCGCCTCCGGGACTAGCTCCTACGAGCAGTACTTC | CASSRPASGTSSYEQYF | TRBJ2-7 | TRBD2 | . | 17 | TRBV5-1
TGCGCCAGCAGTGAGGGGGGATACTACGAGCAGTACTTC | CASSEGGYYEQYF | TRBJ2-7 | . | few | 13 | TRBV10-2
TGCAGTGCTCCGCGACAGGGGGTTGAAAACACCATATATTTT | CSAPRQGVENTIYF | TRBJ1-3 | TRBD1 | few | 14 | TRBV20-1
TGTGCCAGCAGCTTAGAATTCGGGGGGACTCAGCCCCAGCATTTT | CASSLEFGGTQPQHF | TRBJ1-5 | . | . | 15 | TRBV7-9
TGTACCAGCAGTTCACCGGGACTAGCGGGGGTACACAAAGAGACCCAGTACTTC | CTSSSPGLAGVHKETQYF | TRBJ2-5 | TRBD2 | . | 18 | TRBV2
TGTGCCAGCAGCAGAAGGACTAGCGGGAGGGGAGGGATTGGGGAGCTGTTTTTT | CASSRRTSGRGGIGELFF | TRBJ2-2 | TRBD2 | . | 18 | TRBV11-2
TGTGCCAGCAGAGCAGGGAGGGCCGCGGAAAAACTGTTTTTT | CASRAGRAAEKLFF | TRBJ1-4 | . | few | 14 | TRBV2
TGTGCCAGCAGCAGGCGGACAGGGCCGGATCAGCCCCAGCATTTT | CASSRRTGPDQPQHF | TRBJ1-5 | TRBD1 | many | 15 | TRBV3-1
TGCGCCAGCAGCTTGGATGGACAGGGGGCTTCACCCCTCCACTTT | CASSLDGQGASPLHF | TRBJ1-6 | TRBD1 | few | 15 | TRBV5-1
TGTGCCAGCAGTACCCTGTGGAATGAGCGGTTCTTC | CASSTLWNERFF | TRBJ2-1 | . | . | 12 | TRBV6-1
TGTGCTAGTGGTTTGGCGGGGCGGAACACTGAAGCTTTCTTT | CASGLAGRNTEAFF | TRBJ1-1 | . | few | 14 | TRBV12-5
TGTGCCAGTAGTATGGGGGTCGGAGGGGCCGAGCAGTACTTC | CASSMGVGGAEQYF | TRBJ2-7 | . | . | 14 | TRBV19
TGTGCCAGCAGGATTGAGAACATTCAGTACTTC | CASRIENIQYF | TRBJ2-4 | . | many | 11 | TRBV6-5
TGCAGCGTTGAAGGGGATAGGACACAACCTTATGGCTACACCTTC | CSVEGDRTQPYGYTF | TRBJ1-2 | . | . | 15 | TRBV29-1
TGTGCCAGCAGCAGAGGACTAGATGTTCAAGTAGAGACCCAGTACTTC | CASSRGLDVQVETQYF | TRBJ2-5 | TRBD2 | . | 16 | TRBV11-3
TGCAGTGCTAGAGCCACTAGCGGGAGGACAGATACGCAGTATTTT | CSARATSGRTDTQYF | TRBJ2-3 | TRBD2 | . | 15 | TRBV20-1
TGTGCCACCTCTTCTACAGGGGAAGGTAACCAGTACTTC | CATSSTGEGNQYF | TRBJ2-5 | TRBD1 | many | 13 | TRBV15
TGTGCCAGCGGGGCGCCCTCTGGAAACACCATATATTTT | CASGAPSGNTIYF | TRBJ1-3 | . | few | 13 | TRBV21-1
TGTGCCAGCAGCCAAGATCGAGGCAGGGGATATAGCTCCTATAATTCACCCCTCCACTTT | CASSQDRGRGYSSYNSPLHF | TRBJ1-6 | . | few | 20 | TRBV3-1
TGTGCCAGCAATGCAGCGGGGAGAAACTACAATGAGCAGTTCTTC | CASNAAGRNYNEQFF | TRBJ2-1 | TRBD2 | . | 15 | TRBV2
TGTGCCAGCAGTAATCCCCAGCGGGACTCCTACGAGCAGTACTTC | CASSNPQRDSYEQYF | TRBJ2-7 | . | . | 15 | TRBV21-1
TGTGCCATCACGCCGCGGCTTGCGGGAGAGGTCGGGGAGCTGTTTTTT | CAITPRLAGEVGELFF | TRBJ2-2 | TRBD2 | many | 16 | TRBV10-3
TGTGCCATTAGCCGGGACTCTTTGTCGGGCTACACCTTC | CAISRDSLSGYTF | TRBJ1-2 | . | many | 13 | TRBV10-3
TGTGCCACCAGCAGAGAGACTAGCGGGGGTAATGAGCAGTTCTTC | CATSRETSGGNEQFF | TRBJ2-1 | TRBD2 | many | 15 | TRBV15
TGTGCCAGCAGTTTAACGGCCGGGGGCGGTAAAAAACTGTTTTTT | CASSLTAGGGKKLFF | TRBJ1-4 | . | many | 15 | TRBV12-3/TRBV12-4
TGTGCCAGCAGCAAAAGGAGGGGGGGCTTTCCCTACGAGCAGTACTTC | CASSKRRGGFPYEQYF | TRBJ2-7 | . | . | 16 | TRBV21-1
TGTGCCAGCAGTTCCCCCGGTGAGACCCAGTACTTC | CASSSPGETQYF | TRBJ2-5 | . | many | 12 | TRBV28
TGCGCCAGCATGCTCGGGACTACATCCTACGAGCAGTACTTC | CASMLGTTSYEQYF | TRBJ2-7 | TRBD2 | few | 14 | TRBV5-1
TGTGCCAGCAGCCGAGGAACTGAAGCTTTCTTT | CASSRGTEAFF | TRBJ1-1 | . | many | 11 | TRBV12-3/TRBV12-4
TGCGCCAGCAGCTCTGGGAGCGGGACGGGCACAGATACGCAGTATTTT | CASSSGSGTGTDTQYF | TRBJ2-3 | TRBD2 | few | 16 | TRBV5-1
TGTGCCAGCAGTCCGAGACTCTACGAGCAGTACTTC | CASSPRLYEQYF | TRBJ2-7 | . | few | 12 | TRBV6-6
TGCAGCGTTGCGTCTAGCGGGATGGGCAGATCCTACGAGCAGTACTTC | CSVASSGMGRSYEQYF | TRBJ2-7 | TRBD2 | many | 16 | TRBV29-1
TGTGCCAGCAGCTTATCTCCGATCCAGGGCGAGCAGTACTTC | CASSLSPIQGEQYF | TRBJ2-7 | . | few | 14 | TRBV7-3
TGTGCCACCAGCAGAGATGGGCACTCTGGGGCCAACGTCCTGACTTTC | CATSRDGHSGANVLTF | TRBJ2-6 | . | few | 16 | TRBV15
TGTGCCAGCAGCTCCCCAGGGGGGGGCCCTGAGCAGTTCTTC | CASSSPGGGPEQFF | TRBJ2-1 | . | few | 14 | TRBV7-2
TGTGCCAGCAGCCAAGTAGATCGGGGTGGGAAAGGCTACACCTTC | CASSQVDRGGKGYTF | TRBJ1-2 | . | few | 15 | TRBV3-1
TGCGCCAGCAGCCCTGGGGCCAGAGGGGAGGGAGGAGGCACAGATACGCAGTATTTT | CASSPGARGEGGGTDTQYF | TRBJ2-3 | TRBD2 | many | 19 | TRBV4-1
TGTGCCAGCAGCGTAGAACAGGGGAATGAGCAGTTCTTC | CASSVEQGNEQFF | TRBJ2-1 | TRBD1 | few | 13 | TRBV11-2
TGTGCCAGCAGCCCTCAACAGGGGGCGGGTGAAAAACTGTTTTTT | CASSPQQGAGEKLFF | TRBJ1-4 | TRBD1 | . | 15 | TRBV2
TGCAGTGCTAGACCACGCCGACTAGACAAGGAGGGCGAGCAGTACTTC | CSARPRRLDKEGEQYF | TRBJ2-7 | . | . | 16 | TRBV20-1
TGTGCCATCAGCCTAGACGGGCACTATGGCTACACCTTC | CAISLDGHYGYTF | TRBJ1-2 | . | . | 13 | TRBV10-3
TGCGCCAGCAGCCAAGAACCGGGACTAGCGGCCCAGGGGGCAGATACGCAGTATTTT | CASSQEPGLAAQGADTQYF | TRBJ2-3 | TRBD2 | many | 19 | TRBV4-1